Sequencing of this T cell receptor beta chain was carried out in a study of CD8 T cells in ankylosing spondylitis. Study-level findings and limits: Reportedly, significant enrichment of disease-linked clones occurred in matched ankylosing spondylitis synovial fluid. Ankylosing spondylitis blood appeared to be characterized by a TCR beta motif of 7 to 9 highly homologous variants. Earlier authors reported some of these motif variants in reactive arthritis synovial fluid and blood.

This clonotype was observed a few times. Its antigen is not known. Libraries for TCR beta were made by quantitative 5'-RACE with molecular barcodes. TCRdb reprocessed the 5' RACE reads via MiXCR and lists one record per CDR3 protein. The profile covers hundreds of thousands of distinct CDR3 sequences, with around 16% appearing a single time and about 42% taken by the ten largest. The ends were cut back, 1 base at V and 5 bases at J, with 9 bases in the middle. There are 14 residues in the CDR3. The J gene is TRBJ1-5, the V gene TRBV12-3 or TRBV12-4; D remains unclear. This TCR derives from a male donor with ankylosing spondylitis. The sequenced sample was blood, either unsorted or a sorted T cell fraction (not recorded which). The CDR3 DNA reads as TGTGCCAGCAGTTTAGGGTCCCCTCATCAGCCCCAGCATTTT. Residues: CASSLGSPHQPQHF.